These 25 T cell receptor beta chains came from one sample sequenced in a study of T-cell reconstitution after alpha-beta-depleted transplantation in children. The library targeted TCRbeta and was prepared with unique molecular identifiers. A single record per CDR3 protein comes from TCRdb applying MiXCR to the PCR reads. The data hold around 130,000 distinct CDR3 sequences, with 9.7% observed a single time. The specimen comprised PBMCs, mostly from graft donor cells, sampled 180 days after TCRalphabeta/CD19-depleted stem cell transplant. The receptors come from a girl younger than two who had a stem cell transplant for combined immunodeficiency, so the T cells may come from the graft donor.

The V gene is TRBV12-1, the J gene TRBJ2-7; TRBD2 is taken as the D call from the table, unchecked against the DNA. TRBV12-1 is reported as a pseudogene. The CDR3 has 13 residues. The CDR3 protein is CASGARPLHEQYF. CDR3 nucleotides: TGTGCCAGCGGCGCTAGGCCCCTCCACGAGCAGTACTTC.

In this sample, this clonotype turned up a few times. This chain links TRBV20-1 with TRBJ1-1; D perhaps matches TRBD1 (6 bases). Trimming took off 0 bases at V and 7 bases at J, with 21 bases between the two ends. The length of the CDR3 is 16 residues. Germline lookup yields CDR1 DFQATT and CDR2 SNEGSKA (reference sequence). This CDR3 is CSARDRRGGARGEAFF. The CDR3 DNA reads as TGCAGTGCTAGAGATCGTAGGGGGGGGGCCCGAGGTGAAGCTTTCTTT.

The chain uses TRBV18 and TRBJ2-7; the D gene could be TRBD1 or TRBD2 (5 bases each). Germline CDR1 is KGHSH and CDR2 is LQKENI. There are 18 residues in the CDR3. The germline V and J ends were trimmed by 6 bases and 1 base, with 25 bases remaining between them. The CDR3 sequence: CASSPGPIVAGWSYEQYF. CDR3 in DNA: TGTGCCAGCTCCCCGGGACCGATCGTGGCAGGGTGGTCCTACGAGCAGTACTTC.

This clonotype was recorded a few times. The CDR3: CASSQDLDTQYF. The CDR3, as DNA: TGTGCCAGCAGCCAAGATTTAGATACGCAGTATTTT. This chain uses TRBV3-1 with TRBJ2-3; D is ambiguous. This CDR3 is 12 amino acids long. Germline CDR1 LGHDT, CDR2 YNNKEL (reference sequence). Trimming cost V 0 bases and J 5 bases, with 3 bases left between them.

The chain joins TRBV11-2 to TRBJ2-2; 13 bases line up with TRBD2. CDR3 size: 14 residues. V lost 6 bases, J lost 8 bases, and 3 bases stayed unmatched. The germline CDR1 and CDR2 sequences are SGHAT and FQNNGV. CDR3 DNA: TGTGCCAGCAGTTGGGGACTAGCGGGAGGGGAGCTGTTTTTT. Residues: CASSWGLAGGELFF.

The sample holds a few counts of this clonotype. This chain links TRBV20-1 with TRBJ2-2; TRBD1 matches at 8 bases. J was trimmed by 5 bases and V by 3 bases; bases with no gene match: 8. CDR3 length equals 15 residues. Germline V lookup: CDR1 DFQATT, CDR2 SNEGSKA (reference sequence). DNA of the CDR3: TGCAGTGCTAGGTCAGGGGGCGCGTGGACCGGGGAGCTGTTTTTT. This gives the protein CSARSGGAWTGELFF.

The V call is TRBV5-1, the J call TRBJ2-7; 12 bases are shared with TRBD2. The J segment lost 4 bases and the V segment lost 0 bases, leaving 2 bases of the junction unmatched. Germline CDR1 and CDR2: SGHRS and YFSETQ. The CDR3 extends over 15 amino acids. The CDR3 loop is CASSLGTSGMYEQYF. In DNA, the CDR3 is TGCGCCAGCAGCTTGGGGACTAGCGGGATGTACGAGCAGTACTTC.

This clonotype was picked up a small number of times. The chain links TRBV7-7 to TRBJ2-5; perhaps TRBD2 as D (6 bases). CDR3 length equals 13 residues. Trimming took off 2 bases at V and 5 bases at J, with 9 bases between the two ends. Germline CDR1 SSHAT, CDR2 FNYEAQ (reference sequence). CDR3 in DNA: TGTGCCAGCAGCTTATTAGGGAGGGAGACCCAGTACTTC. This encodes CASSLLGRETQYF. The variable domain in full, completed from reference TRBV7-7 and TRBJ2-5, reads GAGVSQSPRYKVTKRGQDVTLRCDPISSHATLYWYQQALGQGPEFLTYFNYEAQPDKSGLPSDRFSAERPEGSISTLTIQRTEQRDSAMYRCASSLLGRETQYFGPGTRLLVL.

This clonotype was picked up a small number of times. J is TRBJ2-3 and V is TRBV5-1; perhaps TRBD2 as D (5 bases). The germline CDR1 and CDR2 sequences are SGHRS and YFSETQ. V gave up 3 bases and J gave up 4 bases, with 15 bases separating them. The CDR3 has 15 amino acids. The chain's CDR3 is CASSSGLAFPDTQYF. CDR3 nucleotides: TGCGCCAGCAGCTCCGGGCTAGCTTTTCCAGATACGCAGTATTTT.

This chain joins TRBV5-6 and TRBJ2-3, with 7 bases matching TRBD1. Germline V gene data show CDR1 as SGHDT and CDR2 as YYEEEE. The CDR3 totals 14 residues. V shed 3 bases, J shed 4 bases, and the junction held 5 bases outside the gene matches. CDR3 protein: CASSSTGVSDTQYF. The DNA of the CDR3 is TGTGCCAGCAGCTCAACAGGGGTTTCAGATACGCAGTATTTT.

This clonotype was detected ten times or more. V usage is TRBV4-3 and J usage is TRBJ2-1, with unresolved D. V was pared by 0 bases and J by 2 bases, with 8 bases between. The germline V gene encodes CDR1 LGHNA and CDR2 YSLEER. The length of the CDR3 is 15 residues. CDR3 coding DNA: TGCGCCAGCAGCCAAGATAGGGTAGCCTACAATGAGCAGTTCTTC. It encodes CASSQDRVAYNEQFF.

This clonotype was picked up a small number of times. CDR3 sequence: CSTPGTSVFGDTQYF. CDR3 nucleotide sequence: TGCAGTACGCCCGGGACTAGCGTTTTTGGGGATACGCAGTATTTT. The J gene is TRBJ2-3, the V gene TRBV29-1; 10 positions match TRBD2. Per the germline V gene, CDR1 is SQVTM and CDR2 is ANQGSEA. CDR3 length: 15 amino acids.

The CDR3 sequence is CSAYLAKETQYF. CDR3 DNA sequence: TGCAGCGCGTACCTAGCGAAAGAGACCCAGTACTTC. The chain employs TRBV29-1 and TRBJ2-5, with D perhaps matching TRBD2 (6 bases). Germline V gene sequence: CDR1 SQVTM, CDR2 ANQGSEA. The CDR3 totals 12 residues. V was clipped by 7 bases and J by 3 bases, with 12 bases between them. The whole variable domain, remainder taken from reference TRBV29-1 and TRBJ2-5, is SAVISQKPSRDICQRGTSLTIQCQVDSQVTMMFWYRQQPGQSLTLIATANQGSEATYESGFVIDKFPISRPNLTFSTLTVSNMSPEDSSIYLCSAYLAKETQYFGPGTRLLVL.

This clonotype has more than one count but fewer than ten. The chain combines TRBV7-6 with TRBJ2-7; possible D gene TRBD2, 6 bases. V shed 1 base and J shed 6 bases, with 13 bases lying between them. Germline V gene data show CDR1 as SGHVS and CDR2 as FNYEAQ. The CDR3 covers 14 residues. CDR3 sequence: CASSLVIGGSEQYF. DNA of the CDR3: TGTGCCAGCAGCTTAGTAATTGGGGGGAGCGAGCAGTACTTC.

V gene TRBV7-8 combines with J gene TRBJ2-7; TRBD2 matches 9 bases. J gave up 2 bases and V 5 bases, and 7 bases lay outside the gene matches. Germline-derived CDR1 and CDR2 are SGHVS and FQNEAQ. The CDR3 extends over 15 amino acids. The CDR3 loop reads CASSPRRTSAYEQYF. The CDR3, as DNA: TGTGCCAGCAGCCCCAGAAGGACTAGCGCCTACGAGCAGTACTTC.

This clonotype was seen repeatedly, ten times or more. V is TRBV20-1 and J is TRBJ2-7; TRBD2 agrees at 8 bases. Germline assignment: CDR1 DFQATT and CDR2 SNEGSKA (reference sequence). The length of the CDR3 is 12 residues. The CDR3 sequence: CSALREADEQYF. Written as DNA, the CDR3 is TGCAGCGCCTTGCGGGAGGCGGACGAGCAGTACTTC.

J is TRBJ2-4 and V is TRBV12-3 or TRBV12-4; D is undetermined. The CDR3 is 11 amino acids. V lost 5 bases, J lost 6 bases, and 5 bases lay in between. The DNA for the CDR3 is TGTGCCAGCAGTCTCGGAAACATTCAGTACTTC. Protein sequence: CASSLGNIQYF.

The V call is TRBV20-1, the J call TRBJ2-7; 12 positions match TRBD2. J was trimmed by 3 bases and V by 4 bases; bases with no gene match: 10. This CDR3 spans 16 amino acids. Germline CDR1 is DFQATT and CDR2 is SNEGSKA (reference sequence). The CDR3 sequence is CSAKGLAGGIVYEQYF. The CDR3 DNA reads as TGCAGTGCTAAGGGGCTAGCGGGGGGGATTGTCTACGAGCAGTACTTC.

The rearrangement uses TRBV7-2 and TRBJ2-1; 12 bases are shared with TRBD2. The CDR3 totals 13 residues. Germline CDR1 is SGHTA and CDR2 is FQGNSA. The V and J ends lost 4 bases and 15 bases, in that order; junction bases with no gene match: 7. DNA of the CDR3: TGTGCCAGCAGCTCGCTAGCGGGGGGGCCAAGGTTCTTC. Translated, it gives CASSSLAGGPRFF. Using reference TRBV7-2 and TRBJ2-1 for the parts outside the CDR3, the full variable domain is GAGVSQSPSNKVTEKGKDVELRCDPISGHTALYWYRQSLGQGLEFLIYFQGNSAPDKSGLPSDRFSAERTGGSVSTLTIQRTQQEDSAVYLCASSSLAGGPRFFGPGTRLTVL.

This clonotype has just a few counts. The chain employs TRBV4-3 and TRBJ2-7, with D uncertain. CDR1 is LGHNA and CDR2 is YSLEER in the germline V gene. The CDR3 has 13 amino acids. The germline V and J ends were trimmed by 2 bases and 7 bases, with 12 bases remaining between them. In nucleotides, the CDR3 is TGCGCCAGCAGCCAAAATTCCCTTGGAGAGCAGTACTTC. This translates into CASSQNSLGEQYF.

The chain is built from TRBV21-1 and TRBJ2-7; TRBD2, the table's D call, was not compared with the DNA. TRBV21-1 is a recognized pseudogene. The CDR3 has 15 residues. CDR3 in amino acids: CASRDPGVKGDEQYF. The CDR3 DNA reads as TGTGCCAGCAGGGATCCGGGAGTAAAAGGGGACGAGCAGTACTTC.

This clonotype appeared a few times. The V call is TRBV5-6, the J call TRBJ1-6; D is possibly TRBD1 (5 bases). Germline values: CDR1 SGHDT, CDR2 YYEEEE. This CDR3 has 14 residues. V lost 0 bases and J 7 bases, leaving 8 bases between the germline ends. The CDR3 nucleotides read TGTGCCAGCAGCTTGGCGGGGCGGAATTCACCCCTCCACTTT. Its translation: CASSLAGRNSPLHF.

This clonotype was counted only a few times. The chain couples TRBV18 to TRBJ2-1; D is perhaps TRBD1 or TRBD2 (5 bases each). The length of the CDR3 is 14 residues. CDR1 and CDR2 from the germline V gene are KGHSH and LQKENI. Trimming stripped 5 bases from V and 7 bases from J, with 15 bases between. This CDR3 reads CASSFSGAGNEQFF. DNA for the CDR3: TGTGCCAGCTCATTCTCCGGGGCCGGGAATGAGCAGTTCTTC.

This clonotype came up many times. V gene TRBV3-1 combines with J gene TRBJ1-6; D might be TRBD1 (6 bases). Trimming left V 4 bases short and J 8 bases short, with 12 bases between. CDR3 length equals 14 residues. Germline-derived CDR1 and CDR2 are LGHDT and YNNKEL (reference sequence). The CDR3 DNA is TGTGCCAGCAGCCCACAGGGCCAATATTCACCCCTCCACTTT. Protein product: CASSPQGQYSPLHF.

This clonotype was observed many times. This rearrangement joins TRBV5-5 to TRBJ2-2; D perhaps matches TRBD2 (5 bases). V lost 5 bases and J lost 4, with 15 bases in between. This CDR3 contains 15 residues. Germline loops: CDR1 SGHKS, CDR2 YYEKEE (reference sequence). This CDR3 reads CASRLEAEPTGELFF. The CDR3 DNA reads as TGTGCCAGCAGACTAGAGGCGGAGCCCACCGGGGAGCTGTTTTTT. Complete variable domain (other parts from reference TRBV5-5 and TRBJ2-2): DAGVTQSPTHLIKTRGQQVTLRCSPISGHKSVSWYQQVLGQGPQFIFQYYEKEERGRGNFPDRFSARQFPNYSSELNVNALLLGDSALYLCASRLEAEPTGELFFGEGSRLTVL.